Following are 3 T cell receptor beta chains from one sample sequenced in a study of OX40 agonist ivuxolimab in advanced cancers. Measured with immunoSEQ multiplex PCR; TCRdb has only the in-frame clones, and not every one. The sample contains tens of thousands of clones, around 91% of which appear only once. The material was CD4+ or CD8+ T cells sorted from blood, obtained in a trial of the OX40 agonist ivuxolimab. The receptors originated from an adult with an advanced solid tumor such as melanoma, head and neck, liver or kidney cancer.

The V call is TRBV5-4, the J call TRBJ2-7; D is ambiguous. V was pared by 0 bases and J by 7 bases, with 11 bases between. Germline V gene lookup returns CDR1 SGHNT and CDR2 YYREEE (reference sequence). The CDR3 has 13 amino acids. The CDR3 sequence is CASSLDRAREQYF. The CDR3 nucleotides read TGTGCCAGCAGCTTGGACCGAGCGCGGGAGCAGTACTTC.

V usage is TRBV28 and J usage is TRBJ2-5; the D gene could be TRBD1 or TRBD2 (5 bases each). In germline, CDR1 is MDHEN, CDR2 SYDVKM. Trimming removed 10 bases from V and 2 bases from J, with 11 bases in between. The CDR3 has 12 residues. Here the CDR3 DNA reads TGTGCCACCGAGGGACGGCAAGAGACCCAGTACTTC. Translation gives CATEGRQETQYF.

This sequence joins TRBV19 and TRBJ1-2; D is perhaps TRBD1 (6 bases). The CDR3 is 15 residues long. V shed 6 bases and J shed 1 base, with 15 bases lying between them. Germline V gene lookup returns CDR1 LNHDA and CDR2 SQIVND (reference sequence). The CDR3 nucleotides are TGTGCCAGTAGGGCTCCGGGACACCTTAACTATGGCTACACCTTC. Protein product: CASRAPGHLNYGYTF.